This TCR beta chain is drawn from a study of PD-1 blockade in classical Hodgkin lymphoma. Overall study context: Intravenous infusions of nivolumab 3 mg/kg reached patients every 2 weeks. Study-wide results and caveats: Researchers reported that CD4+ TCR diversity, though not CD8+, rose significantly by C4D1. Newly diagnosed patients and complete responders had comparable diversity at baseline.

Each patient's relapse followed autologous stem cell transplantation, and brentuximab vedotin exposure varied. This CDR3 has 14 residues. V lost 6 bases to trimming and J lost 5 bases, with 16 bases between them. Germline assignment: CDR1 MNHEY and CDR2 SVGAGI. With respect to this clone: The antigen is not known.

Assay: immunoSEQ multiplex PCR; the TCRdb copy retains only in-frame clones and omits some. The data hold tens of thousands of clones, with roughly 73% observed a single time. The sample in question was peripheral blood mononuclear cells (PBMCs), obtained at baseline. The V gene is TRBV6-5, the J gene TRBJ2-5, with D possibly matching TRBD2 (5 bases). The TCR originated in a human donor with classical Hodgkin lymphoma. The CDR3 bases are TGTGCCAGCAGGTCGGCGGGCATCCCGGAGACCCAGTACTTC. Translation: CASRSAGIPETQYF.